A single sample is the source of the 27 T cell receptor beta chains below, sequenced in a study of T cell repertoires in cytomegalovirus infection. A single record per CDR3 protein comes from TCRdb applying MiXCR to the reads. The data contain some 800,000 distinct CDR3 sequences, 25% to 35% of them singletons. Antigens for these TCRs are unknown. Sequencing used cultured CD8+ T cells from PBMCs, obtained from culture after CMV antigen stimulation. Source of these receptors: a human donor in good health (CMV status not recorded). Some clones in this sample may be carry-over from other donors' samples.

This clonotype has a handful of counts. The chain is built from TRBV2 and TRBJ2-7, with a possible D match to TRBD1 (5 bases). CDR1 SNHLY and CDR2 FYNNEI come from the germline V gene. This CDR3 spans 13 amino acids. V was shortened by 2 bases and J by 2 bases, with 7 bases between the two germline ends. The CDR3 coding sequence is TGTGCCAGCAGTGAATGGGGCCCCTACGAGCAGTACTTC. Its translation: CASSEWGPYEQYF.

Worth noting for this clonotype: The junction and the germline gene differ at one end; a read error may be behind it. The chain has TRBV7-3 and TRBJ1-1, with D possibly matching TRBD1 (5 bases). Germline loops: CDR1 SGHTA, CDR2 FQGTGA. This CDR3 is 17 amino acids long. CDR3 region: CPSSLAREGQRNTEAFF. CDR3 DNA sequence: TGTCCCAGCAGCCTGGCTCGGGAGGGGCAGAGGAACACTGAAGCTTTCTTT.

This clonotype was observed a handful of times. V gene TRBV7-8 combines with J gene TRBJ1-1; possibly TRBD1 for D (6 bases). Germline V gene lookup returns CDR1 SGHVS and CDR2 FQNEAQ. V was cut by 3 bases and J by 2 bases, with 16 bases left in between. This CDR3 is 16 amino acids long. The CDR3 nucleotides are TGTGCCAGCAGCTTCAACGGACAGTTTCCTAACACTGAAGCTTTCTTT. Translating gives CASSFNGQFPNTEAFF.

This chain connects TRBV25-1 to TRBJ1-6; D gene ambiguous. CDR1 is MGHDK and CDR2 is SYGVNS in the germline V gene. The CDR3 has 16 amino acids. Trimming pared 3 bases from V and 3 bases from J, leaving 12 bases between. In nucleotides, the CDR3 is TGTGCCAGCAGTGAGCTAGTCGTCCGCTATAATTCACCCCTCCACTTT. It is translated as CASSELVVRYNSPLHF.

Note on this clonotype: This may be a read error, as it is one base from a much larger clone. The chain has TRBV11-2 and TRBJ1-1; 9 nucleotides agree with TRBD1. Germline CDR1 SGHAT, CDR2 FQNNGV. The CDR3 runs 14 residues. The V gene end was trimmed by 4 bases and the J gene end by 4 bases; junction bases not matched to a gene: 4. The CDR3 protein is CASSSYRGPTEAFF. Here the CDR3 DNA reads TGTGCCAGCAGCTCTTACAGGGGGCCCACTGAAGCTTTCTTT.

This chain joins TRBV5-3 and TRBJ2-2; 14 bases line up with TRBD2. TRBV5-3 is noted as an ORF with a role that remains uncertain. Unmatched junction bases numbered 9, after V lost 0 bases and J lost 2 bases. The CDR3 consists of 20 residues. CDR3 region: CARSLAQGLAGDANTGELFF. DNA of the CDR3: TGTGCCAGAAGCTTGGCCCAGGGACTAGCGGGGGACGCTAACACCGGGGAGCTGTTTTTT.

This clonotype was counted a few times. The CDR3 region is CASSPTLTGDLEQFF. CDR3 bases: TGTGCCAGCAGCCCCACCCTGACAGGGGATCTTGAGCAGTTCTTC. The gene calls are TRBV7-3 and TRBJ2-1, with TRBD1 identical over 8 bases. Trimming at V came to 5 bases and at J to 9 bases, leaving 12 bases not matched to a gene. There are 15 residues in the CDR3. Germline CDR1 is SGHTA and CDR2 is FQGTGA.

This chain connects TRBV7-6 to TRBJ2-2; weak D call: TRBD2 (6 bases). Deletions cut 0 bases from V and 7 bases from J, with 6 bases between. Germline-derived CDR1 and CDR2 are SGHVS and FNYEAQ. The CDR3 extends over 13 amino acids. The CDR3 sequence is CASSLARGGELFF. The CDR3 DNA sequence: TGTGCCAGCAGCTTAGCGCGGGGCGGGGAGCTGTTTTTT.

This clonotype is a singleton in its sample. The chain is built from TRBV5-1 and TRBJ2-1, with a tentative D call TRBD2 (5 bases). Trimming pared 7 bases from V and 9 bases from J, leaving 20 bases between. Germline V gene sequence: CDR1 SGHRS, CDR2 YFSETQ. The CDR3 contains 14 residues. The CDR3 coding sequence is TGCGCCAGCGGACTCTGGGCCCCGCACCCTGAGCAGTTCTTC. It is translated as CASGLWAPHPEQFF.

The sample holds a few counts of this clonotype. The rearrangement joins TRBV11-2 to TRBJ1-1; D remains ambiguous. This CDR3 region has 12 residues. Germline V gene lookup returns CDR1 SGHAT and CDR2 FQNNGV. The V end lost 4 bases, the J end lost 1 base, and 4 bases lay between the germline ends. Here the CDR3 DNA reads TGTGCCAGCAGCTCCAAGAACACTGAAGCTTTCTTT. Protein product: CASSSKNTEAFF.

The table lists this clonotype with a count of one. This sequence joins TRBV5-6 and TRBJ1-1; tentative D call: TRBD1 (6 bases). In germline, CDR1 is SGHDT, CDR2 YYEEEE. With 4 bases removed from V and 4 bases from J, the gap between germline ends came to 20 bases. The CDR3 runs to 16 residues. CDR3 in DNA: TGTGCCAGCAGCCCTGGTTGGGGGGGCAAGCTCACTGAAGCTTTCTTT. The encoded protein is CASSPGWGGKLTEAFF.

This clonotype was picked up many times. CDR3 residues: CASSLTGGTNQPQHF. DNA for the CDR3: TGTGCCAGCAGCCTGACAGGGGGAACCAATCAGCCCCAGCATTTT. The chain carries TRBV7-2 and TRBJ1-5; 9 nucleotides align to TRBD1. In germline, CDR1 is SGHTA, CDR2 FQGNSA. With V trimmed by 5 bases and J by 3 bases, 5 bases remained unmatched. This CDR3 is built from 15 residues.

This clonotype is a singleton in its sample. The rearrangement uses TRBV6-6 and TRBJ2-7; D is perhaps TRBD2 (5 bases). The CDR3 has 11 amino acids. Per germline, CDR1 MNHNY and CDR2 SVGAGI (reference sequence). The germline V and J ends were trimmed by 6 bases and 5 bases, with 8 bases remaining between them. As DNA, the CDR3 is TGTGCCAGCAGGAGGGAGAACGAGCAGTACGTC. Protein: CASRRENEQYV.

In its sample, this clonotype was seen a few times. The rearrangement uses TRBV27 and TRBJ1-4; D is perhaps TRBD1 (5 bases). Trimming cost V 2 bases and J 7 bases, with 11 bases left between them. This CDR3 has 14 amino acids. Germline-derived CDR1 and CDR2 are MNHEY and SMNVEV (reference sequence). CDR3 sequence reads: CASSLNGDFEKLFF. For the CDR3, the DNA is TGTGCCAGCAGTTTAAACGGGGACTTTGAAAAACTGTTTTTT.

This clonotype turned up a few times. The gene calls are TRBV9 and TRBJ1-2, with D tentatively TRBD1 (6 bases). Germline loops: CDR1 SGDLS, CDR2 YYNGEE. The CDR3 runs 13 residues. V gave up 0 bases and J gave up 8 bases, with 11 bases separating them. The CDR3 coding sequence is TGTGCCAGCAGCGTAGAGGGAAGGGGGGGCTACACCTTC. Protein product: CASSVEGRGGYTF.

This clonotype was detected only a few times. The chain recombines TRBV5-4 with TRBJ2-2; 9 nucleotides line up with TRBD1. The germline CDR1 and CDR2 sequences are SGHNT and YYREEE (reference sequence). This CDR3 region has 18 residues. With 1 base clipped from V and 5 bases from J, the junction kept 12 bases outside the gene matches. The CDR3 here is CASSLKERGTGRTGELFF. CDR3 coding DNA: TGTGCCAGCAGCTTGAAAGAGAGAGGGACAGGGCGTACCGGGGAGCTGTTTTTT.

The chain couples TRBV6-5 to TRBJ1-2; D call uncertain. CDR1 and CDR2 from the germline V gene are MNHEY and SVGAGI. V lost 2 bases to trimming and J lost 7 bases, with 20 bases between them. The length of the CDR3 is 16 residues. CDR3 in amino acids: CASSYAPMAHRSGYTF. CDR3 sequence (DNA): TGTGCCAGCAGTTACGCCCCGATGGCCCACCGGAGTGGCTACACCTTC.

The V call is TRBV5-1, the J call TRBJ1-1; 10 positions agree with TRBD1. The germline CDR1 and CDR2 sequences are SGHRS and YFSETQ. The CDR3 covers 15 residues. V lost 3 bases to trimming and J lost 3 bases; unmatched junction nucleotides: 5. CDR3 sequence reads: CASSSYGTGDTEAFF. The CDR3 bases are TGCGCCAGCAGCTCCTACGGGACAGGGGACACTGAAGCTTTCTTT.

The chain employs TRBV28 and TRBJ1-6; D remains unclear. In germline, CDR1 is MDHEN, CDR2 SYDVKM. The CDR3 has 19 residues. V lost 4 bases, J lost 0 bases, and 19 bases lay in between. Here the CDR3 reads CASSYHPTRPGSYNSPLHF. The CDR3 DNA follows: TGTGCCAGCAGTTATCATCCGACGCGCCCTGGCTCCTATAATTCACCCCTCCACTTT. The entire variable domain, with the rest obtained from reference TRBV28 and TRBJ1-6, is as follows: DVKVTQSSRYLVKRTGEKVFLECVQDMDHENMFWYRQDPGLGLRLIYFSYDVKMKEKGDIPEGYSVSREKKERFSLILESASTNQTSMYLCASSYHPTRPGSYNSPLHFGNGTRLTVT.

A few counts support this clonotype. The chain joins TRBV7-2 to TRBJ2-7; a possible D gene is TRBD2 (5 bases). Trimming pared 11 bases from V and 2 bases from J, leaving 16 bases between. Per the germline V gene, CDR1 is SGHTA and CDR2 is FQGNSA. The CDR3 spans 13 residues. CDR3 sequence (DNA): TGTGCCTCTAAAGGGAGATCGGCCTACGAGCAGTACTTC. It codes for CASKGRSAYEQYF. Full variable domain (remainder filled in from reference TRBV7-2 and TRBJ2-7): GAGVSQSPSNKVTEKGKDVELRCDPISGHTALYWYRQSLGQGLEFLIYFQGNSAPDKSGLPSDRFSAERTGGSVSTLTIQRTQQEDSAVYLCASKGRSAYEQYFGPGTRLTVT.

The CDR3 region is CATGTESTNYGYTF. The CDR3 coding sequence is TGTGCCACGGGGACAGAATCAACTAACTATGGCTACACCTTC. The chain employs TRBV10-3 and TRBJ1-2; 7 bases match TRBD1. The germline CDR1 and CDR2 sequences are ENHRY and SYGVKD. The CDR3 covers 14 residues. V gave up 10 bases and J gave up 0 bases; unmatched junction bases: 8.

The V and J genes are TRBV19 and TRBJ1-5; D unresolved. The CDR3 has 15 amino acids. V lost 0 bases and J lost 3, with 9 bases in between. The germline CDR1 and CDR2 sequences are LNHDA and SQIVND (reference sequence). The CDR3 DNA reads TGTGCCAGTAGTATAGAGTTTCCTACCAATCAGCCCCAGCATTTT. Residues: CASSIEFPTNQPQHF.

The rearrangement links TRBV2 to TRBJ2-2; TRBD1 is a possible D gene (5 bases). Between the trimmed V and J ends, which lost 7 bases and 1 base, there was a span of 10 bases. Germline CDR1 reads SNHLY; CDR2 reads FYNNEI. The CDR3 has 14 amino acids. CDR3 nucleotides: TGTGCCAGCAAGTGGGGCAGGAACACCGGGGAGCTGTTTTTT. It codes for CASKWGRNTGELFF.

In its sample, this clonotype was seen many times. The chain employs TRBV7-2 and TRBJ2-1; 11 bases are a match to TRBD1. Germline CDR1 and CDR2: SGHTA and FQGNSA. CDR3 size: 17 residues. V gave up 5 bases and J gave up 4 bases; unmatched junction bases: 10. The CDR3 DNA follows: TGTGCCAGCAGCCGCGGGACAGGGGGAGGTTCTTACAATGAGCAGTTCTTC. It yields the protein CASSRGTGGGSYNEQFF.

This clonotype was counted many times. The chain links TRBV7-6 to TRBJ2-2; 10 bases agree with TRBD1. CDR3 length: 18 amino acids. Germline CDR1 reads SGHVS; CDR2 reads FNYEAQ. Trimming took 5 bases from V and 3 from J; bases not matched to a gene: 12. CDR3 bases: TGTGCCAGCAGCGTCTACTCCGGGACAGGGGAGTACACCGGGGAGCTGTTTTTT. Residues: CASSVYSGTGEYTGELFF.

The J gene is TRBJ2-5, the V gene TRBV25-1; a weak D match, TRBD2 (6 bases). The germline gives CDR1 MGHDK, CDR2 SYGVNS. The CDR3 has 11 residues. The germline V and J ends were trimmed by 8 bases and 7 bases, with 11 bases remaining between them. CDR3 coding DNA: TGTGCCAGCGATAGGGGAGGGACCCAGTACTTC. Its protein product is CASDRGGTQYF.

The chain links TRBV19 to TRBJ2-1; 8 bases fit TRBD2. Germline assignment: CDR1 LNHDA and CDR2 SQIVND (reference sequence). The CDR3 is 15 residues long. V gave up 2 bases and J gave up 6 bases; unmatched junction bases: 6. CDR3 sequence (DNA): TGTGCCAGTAGTATAAGTGGCGGGGGGACCAATGAGCAGTTCTTC. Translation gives CASSISGGGTNEQFF.